This T cell receptor (beta chain) was observed in a study of graft-versus-host responses after intestinal transplantation. Clones were read by immunoSEQ multiplex PCR, and TCRdb kept only the in-frame ones, dropping some. The sample contains 15,000 to 20,000 clones, under 40% of which appear only once. By its share, this clone is medium-sized. Germline lookup yields CDR1 MNHNS and CDR2 SASEGT. V was shortened by 2 bases and J by 0 bases, with 11 bases between the two germline ends. The CDR3 runs 16 residues. V and J are TRBV6-1 and TRBJ1-5; D is unresolved. The receptor was derived from a human patient who was an organ donor for intestinal transplantation. The input for sequencing was alloreactive CD4+ T cells from a mixed lymphocyte reaction culture, taken before transplantation. Stated subset: CFSE-low proliferating T cells sorted from roughly six-day pre-transplant mixed lymphocyte reaction (GvH or HvG direction). In nucleotides, the CDR3 is TGTGCCAGCAGTGAACTCGTGGGGTATAGCAATCAGCCCCAGCATTTT. Its protein is CASSELVGYSNQPQHF.